This TCR beta chain was retrieved from a study of regulatory T cells in long-lasting Graves disease. In its sample, this clonotype was seen many times. Its antigen is unidentified. This CDR3 is built from 13 residues. Trimming shortened V by 6 bases and J by 2 bases, and 8 bases separated the two germline ends. HTBI primers from iRepertoire and Arm-PCR of CDR3 regions yielded the TCR beta libraries. A single record per CDR3 protein comes from TCRdb applying MiXCR to the multiplex PCR reads. The sample consists of 400,000 to 500,000 distinct CDR3 sequences, roughly 23% of them appearing once. Study findings and constraints: The study found persistent patients shared more public clonotypes (over 2,500) than new patients (around 870). Patients with persistent Graves' had lower TCR diversity than newly diagnosed patients.

Time point denoted: persistent/refractory GD, antithyroid drugs over 5 years with positive TRAb. PBMCs provided the RNA from which the TCR library was made. Staff took roughly 9.6 milliliters of peripheral blood and put it into EDTA tubes. V usage is TRBV12-3 or TRBV12-4 and J usage is TRBJ1-5; D is unresolved. Sequencing was performed on peripheral blood mononuclear cells (PBMCs), taken when the disease was refractory, from a patient treated with antithyroid drugs. This TCR came from a female donor with Graves disease. Here the CDR3 reads CASRPDGNQPQHF. The CDR3, as DNA: TGTGCCAGCAGACCCGACGGCAATCAGCCCCAGCATTTT.